This is a list of T cell receptor beta chains from one sample in a study of blood T cell repertoires in COVID-19. Repertoires were generated with immunoSEQ multiplex PCR, while TCRdb's copy carries only in-frame clones and drops some. The sample consists of some 270,000 clones, around 90% of them appearing once. Specimen: peripheral blood. Receptors originate from a man aged 45-65 years with acute or convalescent COVID-19. Both conserved end residues are part of each CDR3. The order of the fields is J gene, D gene, V gene, clone size, CDR3 protein, CDR3 DNA. D genes are given only for firm matches. Only part of the rows carry a size: once, few, many, or a class if the clone is expanded.

TRBJ2-1,TRBD2,TRBV6-6,-,CASSYSVSGGEGEQFF,TGTGCCAGCAGTTACTCGGTTAGCGGGGGGGAAGGTGAGCAGTTCTTC
TRBJ1-4,-,TRBV5-1,-,CASRWTVFNEKLFF,TGCGCCAGCAGATGGACAGTATTTAATGAAAAACTGTTTTTT
TRBJ1-2,-,TRBV20-1,-,CSARGGAGYTF,TGCAGTGCTAGGGGGGGGGCTGGCTACACCTTC
TRBJ2-5,TRBD1,TRBV30,-,CAWSRQGTGQETQYF,TGTGCCTGGAGTCGGCAGGGGACAGGGCAAGAGACCCAGTACTTC
TRBJ1-2,TRBD1,TRBV7-6,-,CASSPDRVNYGYTF,TGTGCCAGCAGCCCAGACAGGGTGAACTATGGCTACACCTTC
TRBJ2-3,-,TRBV18,-,CASSPPGQGAGTQYF,TGTGCCAGCTCACCACCGGGGCAGGGTGCAGGTACGCAGTATTTT
TRBJ2-7,-,TRBV6-5,-,CAIRVDEQYF,TGTGCCATCCGGGTGGACGAGCAGTACTTC
TRBJ1-6,-,TRBV2,-,CASRRGGSASPLHF,TGTGCCAGCCGTCGGGGGGGAAGCGCCTCACCCCTCCACTTT
TRBJ2-2,-,TRBV7-2,-,CASSFNPGTGELFF,TGTGCCAGCAGCTTTAACCCGGGTACCGGGGAGCTGTTTTTT
TRBJ1-1,-,TRBV6-1,-,CASSERGPEAFF,TGTGCCAGCAGTGAAAGGGGCCCTGAAGCTTTCTTT
TRBJ2-7,-,TRBV7-8,-,CASSSPDRRKGSEQYF,TGTGCCAGCAGCTCTCCCGACAGGAGAAAAGGGAGCGAGCAGTACTTC
TRBJ1-5,-,TRBV5-8,few,CASSAERGIKQPQHF,TGTGCCAGCAGCGCTGAGCGGGGGATCAAGCAGCCCCAGCATTTT
TRBJ1-1,TRBD1,TRBV9,-,CASSVRGREAFF,TGTGCCAGCAGCGTAAGGGGGCGAGAAGCTTTCTTT
TRBJ2-7,TRBD2,TRBV10-2,-,CASSERGGRYEQYF,TGCGCCAGCAGTGAGCGGGGGGGCCGGTACGAGCAGTACTTC
TRBJ2-6,-,TRBV11-2,-,CASSLESGPGANVLTF,TGTGCCAGCAGCTTAGAGTCAGGGCCTGGGGCCAACGTCCTGACTTTC
TRBJ2-3,TRBD2,TRBV4-1,-,CASSHRRGVRTDTQYF,TGCGCCAGCAGCCACAGGCGGGGGGTTCGCACAGATACGCAGTATTTT
TRBJ1-1,-,TRBV6-6,once,CASSYSELGTEAFF,TGTGCCAGCAGTTACTCGGAGCTCGGCACTGAAGCTTTCTTT
TRBJ2-7,-,TRBV7-9,-,CASSDREPYEQYF,TGTGCCAGCAGCGACAGAGAACCCTACGAGCAGTACTTC
TRBJ1-2,-,TRBV7-9,once,CASSRGKDRYGYTF,TGTGCCAGCAGCCGAGGAAAGGACAGATATGGCTACACCTTC
TRBJ2-1,-,TRBV27,many,CASSFPGSPYNEQFF,TGTGCCAGCAGTTTCCCCGGGAGTCCCTACAATGAGCAGTTCTTC
TRBJ2-4,TRBD1,TRBV3-1/TRBV3-2,-,CASSHLSGQGLNIQYF,TGTGCCAGCAGCCATTTATCGGGACAGGGATTAAACATTCAGTACTTC
TRBJ1-4,TRBD1,TRBV5-1,-,CASSLTGGANEKLFF,TGCGCCAGCAGCCTGACAGGGGGTGCTAATGAAAAACTGTTTTTT
TRBJ1-1,-,TRBV7-2,-,CASSEAGTLNTEAFF,TGTGCCAGCAGCGAGGCCGGGACACTAAACACTGAAGCTTTCTTT
TRBJ2-7,-,TRBV11-2,-,CASSLTEGEQYF,TGTGCCAGCAGCCTGACGGAGGGAGAGCAGTACTTC
TRBJ1-1,TRBD1,TRBV11-2,once,CASSSDRGTEAFF,TGTGCCAGCAGCTCAGACAGGGGCACTGAAGCTTTCTTT
TRBJ1-3,-,TRBV11-2,-,CASNIAGGPGNTIYF,TGTGCCAGCAATATTGCGGGAGGTCCTGGAAACACCATATATTTT
TRBJ2-3,TRBD2,TRBV12-3/TRBV12-4,-,CASLAGGSDTQYF,TGTGCCAGTCTAGCGGGGGGGTCAGATACGCAGTATTTT
TRBJ2-1,-,TRBV4-1,-,CASSQDLVREQFF,TGCGCCAGCAGCCAAGATTTGGTGCGTGAGCAGTTCTTC
TRBJ2-7,TRBD2,TRBV3-1/TRBV3-2,-,CASSGPHYSGGGYEQYF,TGTGCCAGCAGCGGCCCGCACTACAGCGGGGGGGGGTACGAGCAGTACTTC
TRBJ1-4,TRBD1,TRBV7-9,-,CASSPGTGVTNEKLFF,TGTGCCAGCAGCCCGGGGACAGGGGTAACTAATGAAAAACTGTTTTTT
TRBJ2-5,TRBD2,TRBV11-2,-,CASSWRTSEEETQYF,TGTGCCAGCAGCTGGAGGACTAGCGAGGAAGAGACCCAGTACTTC
TRBJ2-7,-,TRBV9,-,CASSANRVTYEQYF,TGTGCCAGCAGCGCCAACAGGGTTACCTACGAGCAGTACTTC
TRBJ1-3,-,TRBV19,-,CASSITAGNTIYF,TGTGCCAGTAGTATAACAGCTGGAAACACCATATATTTT
TRBJ1-1,-,TRBV5-1,-,CASLYREGTEAFF,TGCGCCAGCCTTTACAGGGAGGGTACTGAAGCTTTCTTT
TRBJ2-5,TRBD2,TRBV4-1,-,CASSQGRASGGKETQYF,TGCGCCAGCAGCCAAGGGCGGGCTAGCGGGGGGAAAGAGACCCAGTACTTC
TRBJ1-6,-,TRBV9,once,CASSVGWGDSPLHF,TGTGCCAGCAGCGTAGGATGGGGGGATTCACCCCTCCACTTT
TRBJ2-5,-,TRBV7-2,once,CASSSVRGETQYF,TGTGCCAGCAGCTCAGTGCGAGGGGAGACCCAGTACTTC
TRBJ1-2,TRBD1,TRBV5-1,-,CASSDGQGSGYTF,TGCGCCAGCAGCGACGGACAGGGTAGTGGCTACACCTTC
TRBJ2-7,-,TRBV10-3,-,CATIRDSSYEQYF,TGTGCCACAATCCGCGACAGTTCCTACGAGCAGTACTTC
TRBJ2-3,-,TRBV19,-,CASSALEGRWDTQYF,TGTGCCAGTAGTGCCCTGGAGGGGAGATGGGATACGCAGTATTTT
TRBJ1-4,-,TRBV7-3,once,CASSLTPGLNEKLFF,TGTGCCAGCAGCTTAACGCCAGGGTTGAATGAAAAACTGTTTTTT
TRBJ1-3,-,TRBV3-1/TRBV3-2,-,CASSPLGGSHSGNTIYF,TGTGCCAGCAGCCCCCTGGGGGGTTCCCACTCTGGAAACACCATATATTTT
TRBJ1-1,TRBD1,TRBV3-1/TRBV3-2,-,CASSSLRDRGADTEAFF,TGTGCCAGCAGCTCCCTCCGGGACAGGGGCGCCGACACTGAAGCTTTCTTT
TRBJ2-2,TRBD2,TRBV7-2,-,CASSLMRGSTGELFF,TGTGCCAGCAGCTTAATGCGGGGGAGCACCGGGGAGCTGTTTTTT
TRBJ1-2,-,TRBV7-6,few,CASSPGVGGYTF,TGTGCCAGCAGCCCGGGGGTTGGGGGCTACACCTTC
TRBJ2-5,-,TRBV4-2,-,CASSQEEASGSSLGQETQYF,TGTGCCAGCAGCCAAGAAGAGGCATCGGGGTCGAGTTTGGGGCAAGAGACCCAGTACTTC
TRBJ1-4,TRBD1,TRBV6-4,-,CASSEGQDEKLFF,TGTGCCAGCAGTGAGGGACAGGATGAAAAACTGTTTTTT
TRBJ2-2,-,TRBV9,-,CASSVNSGIGWTGELFF,TGTGCCAGCAGCGTCAACTCCGGGATCGGGTGGACCGGGGAGCTGTTTTTT
TRBJ2-1,-,TRBV11-1,-,CASSSKTGGRVGEQFF,TGTGCCAGCAGCTCCAAGACTGGCGGAAGAGTTGGTGAGCAGTTCTTC
TRBJ2-1,-,TRBV15,-,CATSRDAGRYNEQFF,TGTGCCACCAGCAGAGACGCGGGGCGATACAATGAGCAGTTCTTC
TRBJ1-5,-,TRBV19,-,CASTLDRNQPQHF,TGTGCCAGTACCTTGGACAGAAATCAGCCCCAGCATTTT
TRBJ2-1,TRBD2,TRBV28,-,CASSLSGGRSYNEQFF,TGTGCCAGCAGTTTATCGGGAGGGCGGTCCTACAATGAGCAGTTCTTC